This T cell receptor (beta chain) appears in the sequencing data of a study of shared clonotypes between healthy human individuals. Study results and caveats: Non-shared clonotypes displayed generation probabilities falling below those of clonotypes present in all four donors.

V lost 0 bases and J lost 3, with 9 bases in between. This CDR3 has 15 amino acids. Per germline, CDR1 KGHSH and CDR2 LQKENI. CD45RO-negative cells were positively selected for CCR7, leaving out terminally differentiated effector memory CD45RA+ cells. Worth noting for this clone: Its antigen is as yet unknown.

The assay was carried out at the deep level. Repertoires were generated with immunoSEQ multiplex PCR, while TCRdb's copy carries only in-frame clones and drops some. The sample holds some 740,000 clones; roughly 92% are singletons and the top ten take under 30%. The chain joins TRBV18 to TRBJ2-1; D call uncertain. What was sequenced was naive CD8+ T cells sorted from blood. This receptor was taken from a man aged 30 to 45 in good health. DNA for the CDR3: TGTGCCAGCTCACCACCGGTGCGGTTCTACAATGAGCAGTTCTTC. It codes for CASSPPVRFYNEQFF.